The source of this T cell receptor (beta chain) is a study of Ad26.COV2.S vaccination and SARS-CoV-2 variants. Study as a whole: The trial was COV1001 and the donor's arm was Ad26.COV2.S.

CDR1 LGHDT and CDR2 YNNKEL come from the germline V gene (reference sequence). The CDR3 runs 14 residues. With 3 bases removed from V and 2 bases from J, the gap between germline ends came to 8 bases. The treatment was: roughly 18 received Ad26.COV2.S at low or high dose, single or two shots; several received placebo; per-sample allocation not given. Sampling was performed 63 days after the first vaccine or placebo injection. Measured with immunoSEQ multiplex PCR; TCRdb has only the in-frame clones, and not every one. Of about 350,000 clones in the sample, approximately 85% were seen once. This clone was recorded at least ten times. Other nucleotide sequences from this sample produce the same CDR3.

The starting material was peripheral blood, obtained in a trial of Ad26.COV2.S vaccine versus placebo. The receptor comes from a person aged 18-60 years who received the Ad26.COV2.S COVID-19 vaccine or a placebo. The chain links TRBV3-1 (or the pseudogene TRBV3-2) to TRBJ1-3, with D possibly matching TRBD1 (5 bases). The CDR3 region has the DNA TGTGCCAGCAGCCAGCAGGGAACTGGAAACACCATATATTTT. This gives the protein CASSQQGTGNTIYF.